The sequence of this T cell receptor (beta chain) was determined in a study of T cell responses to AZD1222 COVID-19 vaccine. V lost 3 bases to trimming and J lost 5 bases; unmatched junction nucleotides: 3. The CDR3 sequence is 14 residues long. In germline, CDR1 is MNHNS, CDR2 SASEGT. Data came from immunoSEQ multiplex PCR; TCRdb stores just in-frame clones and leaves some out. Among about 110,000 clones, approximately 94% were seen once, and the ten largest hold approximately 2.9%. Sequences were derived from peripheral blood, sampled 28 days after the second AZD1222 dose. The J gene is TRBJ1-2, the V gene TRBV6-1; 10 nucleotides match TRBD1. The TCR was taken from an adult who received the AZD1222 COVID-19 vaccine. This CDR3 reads CASSEWTGGYGYTF. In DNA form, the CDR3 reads TGTGCCAGCAGTGAGTGGACAGGGGGATATGGCTACACCTTC.